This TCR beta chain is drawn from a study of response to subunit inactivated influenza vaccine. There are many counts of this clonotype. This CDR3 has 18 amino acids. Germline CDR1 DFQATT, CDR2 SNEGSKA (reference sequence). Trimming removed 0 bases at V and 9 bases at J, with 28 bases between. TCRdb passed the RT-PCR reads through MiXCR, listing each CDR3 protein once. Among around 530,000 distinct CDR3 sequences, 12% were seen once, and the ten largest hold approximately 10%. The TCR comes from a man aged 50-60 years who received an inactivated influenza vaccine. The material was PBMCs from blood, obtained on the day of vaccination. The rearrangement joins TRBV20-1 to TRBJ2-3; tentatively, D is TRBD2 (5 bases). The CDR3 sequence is CSARETIFPRGSEDTQYF. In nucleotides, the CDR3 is TGCAGTGCTAGAGAAACGATCTTCCCCCGTGGGAGTGAGGACACGCAGTATTTT.